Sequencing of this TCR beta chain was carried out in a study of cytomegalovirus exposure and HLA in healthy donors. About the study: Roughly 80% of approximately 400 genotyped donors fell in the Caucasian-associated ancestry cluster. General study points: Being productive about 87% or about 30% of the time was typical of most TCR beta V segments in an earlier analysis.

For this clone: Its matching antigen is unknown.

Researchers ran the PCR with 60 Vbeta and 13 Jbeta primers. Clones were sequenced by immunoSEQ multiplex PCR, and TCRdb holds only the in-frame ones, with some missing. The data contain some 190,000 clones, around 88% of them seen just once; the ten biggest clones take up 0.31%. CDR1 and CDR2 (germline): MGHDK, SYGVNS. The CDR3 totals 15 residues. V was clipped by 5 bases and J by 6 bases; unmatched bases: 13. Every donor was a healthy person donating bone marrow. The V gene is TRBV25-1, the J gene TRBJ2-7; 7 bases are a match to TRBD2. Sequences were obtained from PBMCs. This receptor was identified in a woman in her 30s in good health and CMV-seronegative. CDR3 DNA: TGTGCCAGCAGTTCGCGGTGGGCCACGGGGGGCGAGCAGTACTTC. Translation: CASSSRWATGGEQYF.